Below, 5 T cell receptor beta chains from the same sample are listed, as sequenced in a study of blood T cell repertoires in COVID-19. The repertoire was sequenced with immunoSEQ multiplex PCR; TCRdb's copy has only in-frame clones and lacks some. In the table there are roughly 120,000 clones, 65% to 85% of which are singletons. The sequenced material came from peripheral blood. The receptors here all came from a woman aged 70-85 years with acute or convalescent COVID-19.

DNA of the CDR3: TGTGCTAGTGGCCCCGATCAGGGGTTTGGAACCGGGGAGCTGTTTTTT. It codes for CASGPDQGFGTGELFF. The gene calls are TRBV12-5 and TRBJ2-2, with TRBD1 as a possible D gene (6 bases). The germline V gene encodes CDR1 LGHNT and CDR2 FRNRAP. Trimming pared 6 bases from V and 5 bases from J, leaving 19 bases between. The CDR3 is 16 amino acids.

The chain recombines TRBV19 with TRBJ2-2, with 9 bases aligning to TRBD1. Germline CDR1 LNHDA, CDR2 SQIVND (reference sequence). The CDR3 runs to 18 residues. The trim removed 7 bases at V and 5 bases at J, leaving 17 bases unmatched. CDR3 in DNA: TGTGCCAGTACCGCGAAGGGGACAGGGCGGACGGTTACCGGGGAGCTGTTTTTT. This gives the protein CASTAKGTGRTVTGELFF.

The chain joins TRBV7-2 to TRBJ2-7; no definite D call. This CDR3 region has 13 residues. The germline V gene has CDR1 SGHTA and CDR2 FQGNSA. Trimming removed 5 bases at V and 3 bases at J, with 11 bases between. The CDR3 here is CASSHSTSYEQYF. Written as DNA, the CDR3 is TGTGCCAGCAGCCACTCCACGAGCTACGAGCAGTACTTC.

The chain recombines TRBV12-3 or TRBV12-4 with TRBJ2-7; D is perhaps TRBD1 (6 bases). CDR3 length: 13 amino acids. Between the trimmed V and J ends, which lost 5 bases and 0 bases, there was a span of 8 bases. The CDR3 sequence: CASSGDNSYEQYF. The CDR3 nucleotides read TGTGCCAGCAGTGGGGACAACTCCTACGAGCAGTACTTC.

This sequence joins TRBV7-8 and TRBJ2-1, with 9 bases fitting TRBD2. CDR1 is SGHVS, CDR2 FQNEAQ, per germline. With 0 bases clipped from V and 9 bases from J, the junction kept 9 bases outside the gene matches. The CDR3 is made up of 16 amino acids. The CDR3 is CASSLAGGRALGEQFF. The CDR3 DNA reads as TGTGCCAGCAGCTTAGCAGGCGGGAGGGCCCTCGGTGAGCAGTTCTTC.